The sequence of this TCR beta chain was determined in a study of blood T cell repertoires in COVID-19. Study overall: T cells, B-cell-depleted T cells, or PBMCs supplied cDNA or gDNA.

Clones were sequenced by immunoSEQ multiplex PCR, and TCRdb holds only the in-frame ones, with some missing. The table lists about 460,000 clones, roughly nine tenths of them singletons. V was clipped by 6 bases and J by 5 bases; unmatched bases: 4. The germline gives CDR1 ENHRY, CDR2 SYGVKD. The CDR3 extends over 14 amino acids. The participants were between about 18 and 100 years old and came from about two dozen US areas. Participant reports of clinical history set cohort assignment. Sequencing input: PBMCs or T cells enriched from blood (not recorded which). The gene calls are TRBV10-3 and TRBJ1-5; TRBD1 aligns across 10 bases. The receptor was isolated from a woman aged 55-69 years who had recovered from COVID-19. CDR3 nucleotides: TGTGCCATCAGACCCGGGACAGGGGATCAGCCCCAGCATTTT. Protein sequence: CAIRPGTGDQPQHF.